Listed below are T cell receptor beta chains from one sample, sequenced in a study of cytomegalovirus exposure and HLA in healthy donors. Sequenced by immunoSEQ multiplex PCR; TCRdb stores in-frame clones only, minus some. This table holds tens of thousands of clones, about 70% found once. Sequenced input: PBMCs. These receptors all come from a man aged 40-49 years in good health and CMV-seropositive. Both conserved end residues are part of each CDR3. Fields, in order: CDR3 length, V gene, D gene, J gene, clone size, CDR3 DNA, CDR3 protein. A D gene is named only where the DNA matches it firmly. The listing skips clone size in some rows; elsewhere it reads once, few, many or a size class.

length: 13; V: TRBV28; D: TRBD1; J: TRBJ2-7; size: few; DNA: TGTGCCAGCAAAAAGACAGGGTCCTACGAGCAGTACTTC; CDR3: CASKKTGSYEQYF
length: 16; V: TRBV4-1; D: TRBD2; J: TRBJ2-1; size: -; DNA: TGCGCCAGCAGCCAGGGACCGGGACTAGGGGCCCGGGAGCAGTTCTTC; CDR3: CASSQGPGLGAREQFF
length: 15; V: TRBV6-6; D: -; J: TRBJ1-4; size: -; DNA: TGTGCCAGCAGCAAGGACAGTTCAACTAATGAAAAACTGTTTTTT; CDR3: CASSKDSSTNEKLFF
length: 15; V: TRBV5-1; D: -; J: TRBJ2-4; size: -; DNA: TGCGCCAGCAGCCCGGACACGCCAGCCAAAAACATTCAGTACTTC; CDR3: CASSPDTPAKNIQYF
length: 14; V: TRBV28; D: -; J: TRBJ1-2; size: -; DNA: TGTGCCAGCAGTGCCCCAGGTACCGGTTATGGCTACACCTTC; CDR3: CASSAPGTGYGYTF
length: 16; V: TRBV4-1; D: TRBD2; J: TRBJ2-3; size: -; DNA: TGCGCCAGCAGCCAAGTTGGCGGGGGGGTCTCGAATACGCAGTATTTT; CDR3: CASSQVGGGVSNTQYF
length: 15; V: TRBV18; D: -; J: TRBJ1-5; size: -; DNA: TGTGCCAGCTCACGGGCCAGGGAGGCTAATCAGCCCCAGCATTTT; CDR3: CASSRAREANQPQHF
length: 16; V: TRBV7-9; D: -; J: TRBJ1-3; size: few; DNA: TGTGCCAGCAGCTTAGCGCGCGGGGGCCCTGGAAACACCATATATTTT; CDR3: CASSLARGGPGNTIYF
length: 14; V: TRBV4-1; D: TRBD1; J: TRBJ2-7; size: -; DNA: TGCGCCAGCAGCCAGAGGGACAGGGGCTACGAGCAGTACTTC; CDR3: CASSQRDRGYEQYF
length: 12; V: TRBV11-2; D: -; J: TRBJ1-1; size: -; DNA: TGTGCCAGCAGCTTAGCTATCTCTGAAGCTTTCTTT; CDR3: CASSLAISEAFF
length: 13; V: TRBV7-8; D: -; J: TRBJ2-7; size: -; DNA: TGTGCCAGCAGCCTGCTCTCGGGCTACGAGCAGTACTTC; CDR3: CASSLLSGYEQYF
length: 14; V: TRBV5-6; D: -; J: TRBJ2-5; size: -; DNA: TGTGCCAGCAGCTTGGTCCTATCGCGGGAGACCCAGTACTTC; CDR3: CASSLVLSRETQYF
length: 16; V: TRBV9; D: TRBD2; J: TRBJ2-7; size: -; DNA: TGTGCCAGCAGCGTAGTGTCCTCAGCGGGGGCCGGGGAGCAGTACTTC; CDR3: CASSVVSSAGAGEQYF
length: 14; V: TRBV5-5; D: -; J: TRBJ1-1; size: -; DNA: TGTGCCAGCAGCCTGGACACCACGAACACTGAAGCTTTCTTT; CDR3: CASSLDTTNTEAFF
length: 13; V: TRBV5-4; D: -; J: TRBJ2-4; size: -; DNA: TGTGCCAGCAGTAACACAGCCAAAAACATTCAGTACTTC; CDR3: CASSNTAKNIQYF
length: 16; V: TRBV28; D: TRBD1; J: TRBJ2-2; size: -; DNA: TGTGCCAGCAGTTTATCGCCAGGGGGCAGCACCGGGGAGCTGTTTTTT; CDR3: CASSLSPGGSTGELFF
length: 14; V: TRBV6-5; D: -; J: TRBJ2-3; size: -; DNA: TGTGCCAGCAGTTACTCGCCGAGGGGGGATACGCAGTATTTT; CDR3: CASSYSPRGDTQYF
length: 18; V: TRBV19; D: -; J: TRBJ1-5; size: once; DNA: TGTGCCAGTTCTAACCAGGGGAGATTTAGTACGAGCAATCAGCCCCAGCATTTT; CDR3: CASSNQGRFSTSNQPQHF
length: 14; V: TRBV18; D: TRBD1; J: TRBJ1-1; size: -; DNA: TGTGCCAGCTCGCTGGGACAGCTGAACACTGAAGCTTTCTTT; CDR3: CASSLGQLNTEAFF
length: 16; V: TRBV19; D: TRBD1; J: TRBJ1-6; size: -; DNA: TGTGCCAGTCATACTACCCCGGGACAGTATAATTCACCCCTCCACTTT; CDR3: CASHTTPGQYNSPLHF
length: 19; V: TRBV21-1; D: -; J: TRBJ2-5; size: -; DNA: TGTGCCAGCAGCAAAGTCAAGGGTCTGGACAGTGGGAATGAAGAGACCCAGTACTTC; CDR3: CASSKVKGLDSGNEETQYF
length: 12; V: TRBV25-1; D: -; J: TRBJ2-5; size: few; DNA: TGTGCCAGCAGTCGACAGCAAGAGACCCAGTACTTC; CDR3: CASSRQQETQYF
length: 14; V: TRBV6-5; D: -; J: TRBJ1-4; size: -; DNA: TGTGCCAGCAGCCCCTCGGTAGCTAATGAAAAACTGTTTTTT; CDR3: CASSPSVANEKLFF
length: 13; V: TRBV15; D: -; J: TRBJ2-5; size: once; DNA: TGTGCCACCAGCAGAGAGCCCGGAGAGACCCAGTACTTC; CDR3: CATSREPGETQYF
length: 16; V: TRBV19; D: -; J: TRBJ1-4; size: -; DNA: TGTGCCAGTAGTCCTACGCTGACAGCAACTAATGAAAAACTGTTTTTT; CDR3: CASSPTLTATNEKLFF
length: 14; V: TRBV11-3; D: -; J: TRBJ2-5; size: few; DNA: TGTGCCAGCAGCTTAGATGGGGGCCAGGAGACCCAGTACTTC; CDR3: CASSLDGGQETQYF
length: 13; V: TRBV4-1; D: -; J: TRBJ1-1; size: -; DNA: TGCGCCAGCAGCCTACTCGGGATCACTGAAGCTTTCTTT; CDR3: CASSLLGITEAFF
length: 15; V: TRBV7-8; D: -; J: TRBJ1-2; size: -; DNA: TGTGCCAGCAGCGCGCTAAAAGGACAGACCTGGGGCTACACCTTC; CDR3: CASSALKGQTWGYTF
length: 13; V: TRBV19; D: -; J: TRBJ2-5; size: -; DNA: TGTGCCAGTAGGCCCCGGGGTGGGGAGACCCAGTACTTC; CDR3: CASRPRGGETQYF
length: 14; V: TRBV7-3; D: -; J: TRBJ2-5; size: -; DNA: TGTGCCAGCAGCCAACCCGGGGTTGGGGAGACCCAGTACTTC; CDR3: CASSQPGVGETQYF
length: 12; V: TRBV19; D: TRBD1; J: TRBJ1-6; size: once; DNA: TGTGCCAGTAGTATAGGACAGGGGTCCCTCCACTTT; CDR3: CASSIGQGSLHF
length: 14; V: TRBV11-3; D: -; J: TRBJ1-4; size: -; DNA: TGTGCCAGCAGCTTACGGAGGGAAGCCGAAAAACTGTTTTTT; CDR3: CASSLRREAEKLFF
length: 14; V: TRBV27; D: -; J: TRBJ1-1; size: medium-sized; DNA: TGTGCCAGCAGTTTATCACAGGGCTGGACTGAAGCTTTCTTT; CDR3: CASSLSQGWTEAFF
length: 13; V: TRBV2; D: -; J: TRBJ2-7; size: -; DNA: TGTGCCAGCGTGGACAGCCAGACCTACGAGCAGTACTTC; CDR3: CASVDSQTYEQYF
length: 16; V: TRBV5-1; D: -; J: TRBJ1-6; size: -; DNA: TGCGCCAGCAGCTTGTTTGGGAGCTCCTATAATTCACCCCTCCACTTT; CDR3: CASSLFGSSYNSPLHF
length: 13; V: TRBV2; D: TRBD1; J: TRBJ1-2; size: -; DNA: TGTGCCAGCAGCCGGACAGGGGACTATGGCTACACCTTC; CDR3: CASSRTGDYGYTF
length: 16; V: TRBV5-4; D: TRBD1; J: TRBJ1-2; size: -; DNA: TGTGCCAGCAGCTTCGACCCGGGACAGGGAAACTATGGCTACACCTTC; CDR3: CASSFDPGQGNYGYTF
length: 15; V: TRBV18; D: -; J: TRBJ2-1; size: few; DNA: TGTGCCAGCTCACCACGTCCCCCCGGGGACAATGAGCAGTTCTTC; CDR3: CASSPRPPGDNEQFF
length: 17; V: TRBV5-8; D: TRBD2; J: TRBJ2-1; size: -; DNA: TGTGCCAGCAGCAAGGGACTAGCGGTCCTGAGGAGCGATGAGCAGTTCTTC; CDR3: CASSKGLAVLRSDEQFF
length: 13; V: TRBV7-6; D: -; J: TRBJ1-4; size: -; DNA: TGTGCCAGCAGCCCAGGAAAAAATGAAAAACTGTTTTTT; CDR3: CASSPGKNEKLFF
length: 15; V: TRBV9; D: TRBD2; J: TRBJ2-5; size: -; DNA: TGTGCCAGCAGCGTTGGGACTAGTCCGATGGAGACCCAGTACTTC; CDR3: CASSVGTSPMETQYF
length: 15; V: TRBV2; D: TRBD1; J: TRBJ1-5; size: -; DNA: TGTGCCAGCAACAACAGACAGGGTAAAAATCAGCCCCAGCATTTT; CDR3: CASNNRQGKNQPQHF
length: 17; V: TRBV4-2; D: TRBD1; J: TRBJ1-6; size: few; DNA: TGTGCCAGCAGCCAAGCACTCGCCGGACAGGTGAATTCACCCCTCCACTTT; CDR3: CASSQALAGQVNSPLHF